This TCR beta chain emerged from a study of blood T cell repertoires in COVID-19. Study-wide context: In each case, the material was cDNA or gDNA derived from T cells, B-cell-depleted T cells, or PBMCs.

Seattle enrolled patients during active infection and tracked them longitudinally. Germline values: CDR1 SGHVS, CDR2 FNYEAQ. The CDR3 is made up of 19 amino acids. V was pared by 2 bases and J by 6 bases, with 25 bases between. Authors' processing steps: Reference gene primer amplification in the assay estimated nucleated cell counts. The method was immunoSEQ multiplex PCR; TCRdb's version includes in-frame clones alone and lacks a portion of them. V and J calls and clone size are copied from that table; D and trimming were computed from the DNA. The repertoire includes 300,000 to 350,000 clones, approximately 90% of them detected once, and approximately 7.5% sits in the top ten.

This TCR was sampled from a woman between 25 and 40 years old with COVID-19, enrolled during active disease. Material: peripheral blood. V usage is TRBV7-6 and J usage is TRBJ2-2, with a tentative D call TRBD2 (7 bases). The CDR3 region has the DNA TGTGCCAGCAGCTTACTCCCTCCAGGGGAGGGCGGGCTGCCCGGGGAGCTGTTTTTT. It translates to CASSLLPPGEGGLPGELFF.